The clone carrying this T cell receptor beta chain was counted a few times. The sample originates from a study of T-cell memory formation after mild COVID-19. It was 5'RACE with constant-segment primers that produced the TCR alpha and TCR beta cDNA libraries, which carried sample barcodes and UMIs. Each CDR3 protein is one row after TCRdb ran MiXCR on the 5' RACE reads. The data contain approximately 290,000 distinct CDR3 sequences, 19% of them singletons. CDR1 and CDR2 from the germline V gene are DFQATT and SNEGSKA (reference sequence). CDR3 length equals 13 residues. V shed 3 bases, J shed 7 bases, and the junction held 8 bases outside the gene matches.

The V and J genes are TRBV20-1 and TRBJ2-7, with TRBD2 identical over 8 bases. Input material: PBMCs or a T cell subset sorted from them (not recorded which). The sequence was collected from a man younger than 35 who had mild COVID-19 (a few samples of this study predate the infection). Cell type and time point are not known. The CDR3 sequence is CSASVGLDVEQYF. The DNA of the CDR3 is TGCAGTGCTAGTGTGGGACTAGACGTAGAGCAGTACTTC.